This paragraph reports one TCR beta chain. The data originate from a study of blood T cell repertoires in COVID-19. The wider study: Material from acute and convalescent COVID-19 was sourced from the United States, Italy and Spain. T cells, B-cell-depleted T cells, or PBMCs supplied cDNA or gDNA.

Clones were sequenced by immunoSEQ multiplex PCR, and TCRdb holds only the in-frame ones, with some missing. The sample records approximately 28,000 clones, 85% to 95% being singletons. J gave up 5 bases and V 3 bases, and 8 bases lay outside the gene matches. From germline, CDR1 is MNHNS and CDR2 SASEGT. This CDR3 has 16 residues. The TCR originated in a woman in her 70s with COVID-19, enrolled during active disease. V is TRBV6-1 and J is TRBJ1-5, with 9 bases that match TRBD1. Input material: peripheral blood. The DNA of the CDR3 is TGTGCCAGCAGTGAGACCGGGACAGGGTACGATCAGCCCCAGCATTTT. Translated: CASSETGTGYDQPQHF.